What follows are 21 T cell receptor beta chains derived from one specimen sequenced in a study of cytomegalovirus exposure and HLA in healthy donors. The PCR ran on 60 Vbeta and 13 Jbeta primers. Clones were read by immunoSEQ multiplex PCR, and TCRdb kept only the in-frame ones, dropping some. This sample carries some 120,000 clones, roughly 75% of them seen once, and the ten largest clones take around 3%. The sequenced sample was PBMCs. Receptor source: a woman between 45 and 65 years old in good health and CMV-seronegative.

The gene calls are TRBV28 and TRBJ2-5, with 7 nucleotides matching TRBD2. The J call may be in error: the DNA end matches TRBJ2-7 better. The germline V gene has CDR1 MDHEN and CDR2 SYDVKM. There are 15 residues in the CDR3. For the CDR3, the DNA is TGTGCCAGCAGTGAGAGCGGGGTCAGCTCCTACGAGCAGTACTTC. Its protein product is CASSESGVSSYEQYF.

This clone has more than one count but fewer than ten. The gene calls are TRBV18 and TRBJ1-3; no clear D. The CDR3 has 15 residues. V was cut by 2 bases and J by 0 bases, with 8 bases left in between. The germline CDR1 and CDR2 sequences are KGHSH and LQKENI. The CDR3 loop is CASSPSESSGNTIYF. CDR3 sequence (DNA): TGTGCCAGCTCACCATCTGAGAGCTCTGGAAACACCATATATTTT. Using reference TRBV18 and TRBJ1-3 for the parts outside the CDR3, the full variable domain is NAGVMQNPRHLVRRRGQEARLRCSPMKGHSHVYWYRQLPEEGLKFMVYLQKENIIDESGMPKERFSAEFPKEGPSILRIQQVVRGDSAAYFCASSPSESSGNTIYFGEGSWLTVV.

The chain recombines TRBV6-5 with TRBJ1-4; D possibly corresponds to TRBD1 (6 bases). From germline, CDR1 is MNHEY and CDR2 SVGAGI. The length of the CDR3 is 15 residues. Trimming stripped 1 base from V and 6 bases from J, with 12 bases between. The CDR3 DNA reads TGTGCCAGCAGTTACTTAACAGGGTATGATGAAAAACTGTTTTTT. Amino acids: CASSYLTGYDEKLFF.

V and J are TRBV6-5 and TRBJ2-2, with D perhaps TRBD1 (6 bases). Trimming shortened V by 11 bases and J by 2 bases, and 18 bases separated the two germline ends. Per the germline V gene, CDR1 is MNHEY and CDR2 is SVGAGI. The CDR3 is 15 amino acids. CDR3 coding DNA: TGTGCCTCTAGTTTGGCAGGGACAAACACCGGGGAGCTGTTTTTT. Encoded protein: CASSLAGTNTGELFF.

This clone was detected a few times. V gene TRBV19 combines with J gene TRBJ2-3; 7 nucleotides line up with TRBD1. Germline lookup yields CDR1 LNHDA and CDR2 SQIVND (reference sequence). The CDR3 sequence is 14 residues long. V shed 6 bases and J 0 bases; nucleotides not matched to a gene: 3. The CDR3 DNA sequence: TGTGCCAGTAGATACAGGGGAAGCACAGATACGCAGTATTTT. Translated: CASRYRGSTDTQYF.

In this sample, this clone turned up once. The sample contains more than one DNA sequence encoding this CDR3. The rearrangement joins TRBV10-2 to TRBJ2-7, with D possibly matching TRBD2 (5 bases). CDR1 and CDR2 (germline): WSHSY, SAAADI. V lost 2 bases, J lost 4 bases, and 6 bases lay in between. This CDR3 region has 12 residues. The CDR3 protein is CASSERGYEQYF. In DNA form, the CDR3 reads TGCGCCAGCAGTGAGCGGGGTTACGAGCAGTACTTC.

This chain links TRBV25-1 with TRBJ2-1; D is ambiguous. V lost 8 bases, J lost 4 bases, and 6 bases lay in between. CDR3 length: 11 amino acids. Germline V gene lookup returns CDR1 MGHDK and CDR2 SYGVNS. CDR3 sequence reads: CASGVYNEQFF. For the CDR3, the DNA is TGTGCCAGCGGAGTTTACAATGAGCAGTTCTTC.

This clone came up once. The chain uses TRBV11-2 and TRBJ2-1; possible D gene TRBD1, 5 bases. The germline V gene encodes CDR1 SGHAT and CDR2 FQNNGV. Trimming stripped 5 bases from V and 0 bases from J, with 17 bases between. The CDR3 consists of 17 residues. For the CDR3, the DNA is TGTGCCAGCAGCAAGCAGGGAATGTGGAACTCCTACAATGAGCAGTTCTTC. Translating it yields CASSKQGMWNSYNEQFF.

CDR3 sequence (DNA): TGTGCCAGTAGTATATCCCCGGGGGTCCCCGGGGAGCTGTTTTTT. As protein: CASSISPGVPGELFF. The chain is built from TRBV19 and TRBJ2-2; tentatively, D is TRBD2 (6 bases). Germline CDR1 LNHDA, CDR2 SQIVND (reference sequence). Deletions cut 2 bases from V and 6 bases from J, with 13 bases between. The CDR3 is 15 amino acids.

The chain combines TRBV19 with TRBJ1-5; the D gene is possibly TRBD1 (6 bases). Trimming stripped 9 bases from V and 1 base from J, with 16 bases between. Germline CDR1 and CDR2: LNHDA and SQIVND (reference sequence). The CDR3 length is 15 residues. The DNA for the CDR3 is TGTGCCAGCAAAACTACAGGGCGCAGCAATCAGCCCCAGCATTTT. Amino acid sequence: CASKTTGRSNQPQHF.

This clone came up once. The CDR3 is CAWTSGWSDNEQFF. The CDR3 coding sequence is TGTGCCTGGACTAGCGGGTGGTCGGACAATGAGCAGTTCTTC. The chain couples TRBV30 to TRBJ2-1; TRBD2 matches 8 bases. The CDR3 runs to 14 residues. The V gene's germline CDR1 is GTSNPN and CDR2 SVGIG (reference sequence). V lost 4 bases to trimming and J lost 5 bases; unmatched junction nucleotides: 7.

The chain combines TRBV13 with TRBJ2-3; 8 positions agree with TRBD2. Unmatched junction bases numbered 4, after V lost 4 bases and J lost 10 bases. CDR1 is PRHDT, CDR2 FYEKMQ, per germline (reference sequence). The CDR3 contains 12 residues. The CDR3 loop reads CASSSGLASQYF. The CDR3 DNA reads as TGTGCCAGCAGCTCCGGACTAGCATCGCAGTATTTT.

This clone occurred a few times. The chain employs TRBV2 and TRBJ2-5, with D possibly matching TRBD2 (6 bases). The V end was cut by 8 bases, the J end by 2 bases, with 15 bases between. Germline CDR1 and CDR2: SNHLY and FYNNEI. The CDR3 length is 14 residues. The CDR3 coding sequence is TGTGCCAGCTGGGGGGAGAACGCACAAGAGACCCAGTACTTC. Its translation: CASWGENAQETQYF.

This chain joins TRBV2 and TRBJ2-1; 12 positions agree with TRBD2. CDR1 and CDR2 (germline): SNHLY, FYNNEI. V lost 6 bases to trimming and J lost 9 bases; unmatched junction nucleotides: 12. This CDR3 region has 16 residues. CDR3 loop: CASRNAASGRDTEQFF. The DNA for the CDR3 is TGTGCCAGCAGGAACGCCGCTAGCGGGAGGGACACTGAGCAGTTCTTC.

The chain joins TRBV19 to TRBJ1-5, with TRBD1 as a possible D gene (6 bases). Trimming pared 4 bases from V and 4 bases from J, leaving 11 bases between. The CDR3 runs 14 residues. The germline gives CDR1 LNHDA, CDR2 SQIVND (reference sequence). This chain's CDR3 is CASSSFQGNQPQHF. Here the CDR3 DNA reads TGTGCCAGTAGTAGCTTCCAGGGGAATCAGCCCCAGCATTTT.

The chain is built from TRBV6-6 and TRBJ1-2; D might be TRBD1 (5 bases). With 8 bases removed from V and 4 bases from J, the gap between germline ends came to 14 bases. This CDR3 is built from 13 residues. Germline CDR1 and CDR2: MNHNY and SVGAGI (reference sequence). The CDR3 bases are TGTGCCAGCCGACAGCCGGAGAGCTATGGCTACACCTTC. Residues: CASRQPESYGYTF.

The V gene is TRBV5-6, the J gene TRBJ2-7, with 14 bases fitting TRBD2. Germline CDR1 is SGHDT and CDR2 is YYEEEE. This CDR3 is built from 14 residues. Germline trimming cut 4 bases from V and 5 bases from J; bases unmatched to any gene: 2. CDR3 loop: CASSPGLAGDEQYF. The CDR3, as DNA: TGTGCCAGCAGCCCGGGACTAGCGGGAGACGAGCAGTACTTC.

This sequence joins TRBV30 and TRBJ1-2, with 9 bases fitting TRBD1. Germline V gene sequence: CDR1 GTSNPN, CDR2 SVGIG (reference sequence). With 3 bases clipped from V and 7 bases from J, the junction kept 12 bases outside the gene matches. The CDR3 runs 15 residues. CDR3 nucleotide sequence: TGTGCCTGGAGGACCCGGGACAGGGTAATATTTGGCTACACCTTC. As protein: CAWRTRDRVIFGYTF.

The chain is built from TRBV14 and TRBJ1-4; no reliable D call. Trimming took 2 bases from V and 8 from J, leaving 6 bases between them. Germline-derived CDR1 and CDR2 are SGHDN and FVKESK. The CDR3 is made up of 12 amino acids. DNA for the CDR3: TGTGCCAGCAGCCAACTCGGGGAAAAACTGTTTTTT. Protein product: CASSQLGEKLFF.

The chain is built from TRBV7-2 and TRBJ2-7; 7 bases agree with TRBD2. V was clipped by 7 bases and J by 2 bases; unmatched bases: 11. The CDR3 loop spans 15 amino acids. Germline loops: CDR1 SGHTA, CDR2 FQGNSA. The CDR3: CASNSGGSLTYEQYF. The CDR3 bases are TGTGCCAGCAACTCGGGGGGATCTCTTACCTACGAGCAGTACTTC.

This rearrangement joins TRBV19 to TRBJ2-5; 9 nucleotides align to TRBD1. There are 13 residues in the CDR3. The V segment lost 11 bases and the J segment 5 bases; nucleotides outside the gene matches: 9. Germline CDR1 and CDR2: LNHDA and SQIVND (reference sequence). The DNA for the CDR3 is TGTGCCTCCGGGACAGGGTTCGGGGAGACCCAGTACTTC. Its translation: CASGTGFGETQYF.